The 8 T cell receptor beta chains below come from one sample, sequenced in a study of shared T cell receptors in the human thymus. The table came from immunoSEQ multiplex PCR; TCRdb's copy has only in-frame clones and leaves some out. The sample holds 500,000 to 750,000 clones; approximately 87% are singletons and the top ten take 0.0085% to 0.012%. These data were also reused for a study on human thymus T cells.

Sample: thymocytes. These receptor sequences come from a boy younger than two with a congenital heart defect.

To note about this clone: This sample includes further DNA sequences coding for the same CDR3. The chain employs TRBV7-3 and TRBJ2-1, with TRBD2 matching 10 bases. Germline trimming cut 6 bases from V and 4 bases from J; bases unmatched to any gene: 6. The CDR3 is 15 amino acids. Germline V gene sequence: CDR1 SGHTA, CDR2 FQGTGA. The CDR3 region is CASSPGLAAYNEQFF. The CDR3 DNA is TGTGCCAGCAGTCCAGGACTAGCGGCTTACAATGAGCAGTTCTTC.

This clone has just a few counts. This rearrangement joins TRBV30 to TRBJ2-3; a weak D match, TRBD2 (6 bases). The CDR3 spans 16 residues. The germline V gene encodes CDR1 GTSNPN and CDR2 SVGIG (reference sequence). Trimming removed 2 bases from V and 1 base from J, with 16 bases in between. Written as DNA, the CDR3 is TGTGCCTGGAGTAATATGGGGGGTGAAGGCACAGATACGCAGTATTTT. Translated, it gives CAWSNMGGEGTDTQYF.

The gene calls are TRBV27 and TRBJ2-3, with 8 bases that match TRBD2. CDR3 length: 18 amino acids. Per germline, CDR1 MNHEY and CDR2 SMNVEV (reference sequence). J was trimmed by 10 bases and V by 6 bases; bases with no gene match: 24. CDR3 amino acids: CASRPPFGGGGPEMAQYF. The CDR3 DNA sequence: TGTGCCAGCAGACCTCCCTTTGGCGGCGGGGGGCCCGAGATGGCGCAGTATTTT.

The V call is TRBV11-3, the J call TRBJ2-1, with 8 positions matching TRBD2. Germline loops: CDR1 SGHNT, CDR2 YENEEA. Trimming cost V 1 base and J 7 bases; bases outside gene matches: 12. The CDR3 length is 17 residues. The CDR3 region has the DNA TGTGCCAGCAGCTTAGCTCCTAGCGGGCCCCCAGGGAATGAGCAGTTCTTC. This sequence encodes CASSLAPSGPPGNEQFF.

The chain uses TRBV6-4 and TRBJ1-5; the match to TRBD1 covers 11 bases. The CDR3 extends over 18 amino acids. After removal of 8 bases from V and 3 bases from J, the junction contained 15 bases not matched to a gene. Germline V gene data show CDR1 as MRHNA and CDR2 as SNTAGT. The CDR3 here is CASWSGTGGPLPNQPQHF. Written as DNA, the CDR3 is TGTGCCAGCTGGTCCGGGACAGGGGGTCCCCTCCCCAATCAGCCCCAGCATTTT.

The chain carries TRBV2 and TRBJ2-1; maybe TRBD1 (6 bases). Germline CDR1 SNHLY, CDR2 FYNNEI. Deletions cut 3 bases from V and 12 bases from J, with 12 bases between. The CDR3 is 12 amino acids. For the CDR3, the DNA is TGTGCCAGCAGTGATAGGGGGAGTACGCAGTTCTTC. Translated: CASSDRGSTQFF.

Here the CDR3 DNA reads TGTGCCGAGGGGCAGGGGCGCACCGGGGAGCTGTTTTTT. As protein: CAEGQGRTGELFF. The V call is TRBV6-1, the J call TRBJ2-2, with TRBD1 as a possible D gene (6 bases). The length of the CDR3 is 13 residues. Germline CDR1 MNHNS, CDR2 SASEGT. The ends were cut back, 11 bases at V and 4 bases at J, with 14 bases in the middle.

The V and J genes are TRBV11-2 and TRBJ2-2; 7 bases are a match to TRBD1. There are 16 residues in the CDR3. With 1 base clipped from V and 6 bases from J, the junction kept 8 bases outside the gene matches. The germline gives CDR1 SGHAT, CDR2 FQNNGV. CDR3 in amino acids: CASSLGVRGWAGELFF. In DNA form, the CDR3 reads TGTGCCAGCAGCTTAGGAGTCAGGGGGTGGGCCGGGGAGCTGTTTTTT.